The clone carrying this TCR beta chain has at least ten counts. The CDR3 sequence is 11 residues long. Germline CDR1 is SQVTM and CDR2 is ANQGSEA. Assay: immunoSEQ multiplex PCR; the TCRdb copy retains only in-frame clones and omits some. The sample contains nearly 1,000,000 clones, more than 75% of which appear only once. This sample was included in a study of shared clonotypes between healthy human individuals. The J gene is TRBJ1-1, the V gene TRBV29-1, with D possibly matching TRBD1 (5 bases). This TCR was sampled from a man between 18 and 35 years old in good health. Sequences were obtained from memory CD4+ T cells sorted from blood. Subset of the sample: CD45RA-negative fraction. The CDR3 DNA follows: TGCGCGATGGGGGGGGTCACTGAAGCTTTCTTT. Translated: CAMGGVTEAFF.